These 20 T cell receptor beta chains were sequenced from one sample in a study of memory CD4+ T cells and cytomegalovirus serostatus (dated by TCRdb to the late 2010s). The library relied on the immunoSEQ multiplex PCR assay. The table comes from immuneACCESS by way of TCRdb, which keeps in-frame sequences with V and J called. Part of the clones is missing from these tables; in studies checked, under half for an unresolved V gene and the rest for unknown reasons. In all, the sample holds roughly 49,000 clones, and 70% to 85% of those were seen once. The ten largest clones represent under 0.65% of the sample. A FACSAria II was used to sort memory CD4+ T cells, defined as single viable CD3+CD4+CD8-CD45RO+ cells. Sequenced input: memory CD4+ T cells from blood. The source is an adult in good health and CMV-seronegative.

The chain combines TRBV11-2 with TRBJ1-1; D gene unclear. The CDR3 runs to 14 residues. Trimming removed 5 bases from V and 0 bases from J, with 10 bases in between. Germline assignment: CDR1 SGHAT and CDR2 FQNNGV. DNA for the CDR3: TGTGCCAGCAGCCCACAGTACCTGAACACTGAAGCTTTCTTT. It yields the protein CASSPQYLNTEAFF.

The CDR3 region has the DNA TGCGCCAGCAGGAGCGGGGCTAGCGGGGTTACCGGGGAGCTGTTTTTT. Its translation: CASRSGASGVTGELFF. The chain uses TRBV5-1 and TRBJ2-2; TRBD2 matches 9 bases. After removal of 5 bases from V and 5 bases from J, the junction contained 10 bases not matched to a gene. The CDR3 spans 16 residues. The germline gives CDR1 SGHRS, CDR2 YFSETQ.

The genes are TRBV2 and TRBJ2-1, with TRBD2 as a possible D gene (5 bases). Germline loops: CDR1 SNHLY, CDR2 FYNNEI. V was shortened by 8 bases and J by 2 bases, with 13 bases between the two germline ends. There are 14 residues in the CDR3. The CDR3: CASGLASAYNEQFF. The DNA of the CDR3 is TGTGCCAGCGGACTCGCGTCGGCCTACAATGAGCAGTTCTTC.

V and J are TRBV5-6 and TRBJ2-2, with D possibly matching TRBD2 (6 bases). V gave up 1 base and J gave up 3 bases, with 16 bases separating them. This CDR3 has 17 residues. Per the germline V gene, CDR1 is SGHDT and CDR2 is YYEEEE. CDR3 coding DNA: TGTGCCAGCAGCTTGCGTAGGGACTGGTCGGACACCGGGGAGCTGTTTTTT. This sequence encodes CASSLRRDWSDTGELFF.

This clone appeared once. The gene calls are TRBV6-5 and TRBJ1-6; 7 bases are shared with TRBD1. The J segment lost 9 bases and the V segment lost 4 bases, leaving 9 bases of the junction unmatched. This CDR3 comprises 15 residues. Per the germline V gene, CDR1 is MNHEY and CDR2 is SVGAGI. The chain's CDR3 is CASSFDRDGGSPLHF. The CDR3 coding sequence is TGTGCCAGCAGTTTCGACAGGGACGGAGGTTCACCCCTCCACTTT.

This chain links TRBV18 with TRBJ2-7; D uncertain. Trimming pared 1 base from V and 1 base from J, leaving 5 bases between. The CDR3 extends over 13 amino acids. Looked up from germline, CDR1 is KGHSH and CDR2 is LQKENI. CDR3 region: CASSPQTSYEQYF. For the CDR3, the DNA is TGTGCCAGCTCACCACAAACGTCCTACGAGCAGTACTTC.

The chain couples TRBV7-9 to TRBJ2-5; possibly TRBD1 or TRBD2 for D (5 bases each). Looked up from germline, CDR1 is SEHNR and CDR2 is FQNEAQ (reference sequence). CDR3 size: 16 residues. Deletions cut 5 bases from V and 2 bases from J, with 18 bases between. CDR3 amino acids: CASSHVSGGGQETQYF. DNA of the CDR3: TGTGCCAGCAGCCACGTAAGTGGGGGTGGTCAAGAGACCCAGTACTTC.

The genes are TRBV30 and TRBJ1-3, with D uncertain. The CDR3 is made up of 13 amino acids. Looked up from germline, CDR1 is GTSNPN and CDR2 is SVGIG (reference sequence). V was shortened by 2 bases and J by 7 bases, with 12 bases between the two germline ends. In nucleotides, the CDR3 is TGTGCCTGGAGTCCCATTATTGGGAACACCATATATTTT. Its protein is CAWSPIIGNTIYF.

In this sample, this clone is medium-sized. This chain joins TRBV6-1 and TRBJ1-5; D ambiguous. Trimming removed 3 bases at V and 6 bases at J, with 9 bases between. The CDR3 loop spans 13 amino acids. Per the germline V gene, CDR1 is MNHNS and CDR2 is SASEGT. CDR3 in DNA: TGTGCCAGCAGTGATGAATGGGGTCAGCCCCAGCATTTT. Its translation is CASSDEWGQPQHF.

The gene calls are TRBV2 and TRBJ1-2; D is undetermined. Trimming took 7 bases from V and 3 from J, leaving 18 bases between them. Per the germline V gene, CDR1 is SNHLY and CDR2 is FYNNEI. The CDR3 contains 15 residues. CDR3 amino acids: CASTQEAQPHYGYTF. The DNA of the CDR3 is TGTGCCAGCACTCAAGAGGCACAGCCCCACTATGGCTACACCTTC.

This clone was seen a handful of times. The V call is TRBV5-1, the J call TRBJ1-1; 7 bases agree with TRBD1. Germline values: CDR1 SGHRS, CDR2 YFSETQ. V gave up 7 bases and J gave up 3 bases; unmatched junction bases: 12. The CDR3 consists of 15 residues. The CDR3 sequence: CASRRGQGEDTEAFF. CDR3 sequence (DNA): TGCGCCAGCCGCCGAGGCCAGGGGGAGGACACTGAAGCTTTCTTT.

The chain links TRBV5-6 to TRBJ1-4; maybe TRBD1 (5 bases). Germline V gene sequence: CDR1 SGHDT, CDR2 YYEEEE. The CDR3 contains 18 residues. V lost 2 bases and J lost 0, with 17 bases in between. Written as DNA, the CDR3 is TGTGCCAGCAGCTTTCGCATTGGGGCAGACGCAACTAATGAAAAACTGTTTTTT. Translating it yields CASSFRIGADATNEKLFF.

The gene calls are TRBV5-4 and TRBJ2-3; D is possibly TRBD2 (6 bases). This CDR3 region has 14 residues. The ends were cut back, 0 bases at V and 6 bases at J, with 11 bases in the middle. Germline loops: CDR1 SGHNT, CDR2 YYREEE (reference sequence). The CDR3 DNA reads TGTGCCAGCAGCTTGGAGGGACTTGGGGATACGCAGTATTTT. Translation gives CASSLEGLGDTQYF.

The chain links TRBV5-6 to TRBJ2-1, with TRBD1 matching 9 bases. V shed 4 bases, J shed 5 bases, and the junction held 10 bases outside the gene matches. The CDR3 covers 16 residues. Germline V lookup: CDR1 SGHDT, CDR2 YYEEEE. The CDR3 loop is CASSILPGQGHNEQFF. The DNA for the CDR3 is TGTGCCAGCAGCATACTTCCGGGACAGGGACACAATGAGCAGTTCTTC.

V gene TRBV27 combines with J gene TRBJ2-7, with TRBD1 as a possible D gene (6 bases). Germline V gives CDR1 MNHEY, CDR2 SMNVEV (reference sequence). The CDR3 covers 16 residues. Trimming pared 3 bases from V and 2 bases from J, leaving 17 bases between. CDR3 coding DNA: TGTGCCAGCAGTTTTCTCTCTCTCGGACAGCCCTACGAGCAGTACTTC. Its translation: CASSFLSLGQPYEQYF.

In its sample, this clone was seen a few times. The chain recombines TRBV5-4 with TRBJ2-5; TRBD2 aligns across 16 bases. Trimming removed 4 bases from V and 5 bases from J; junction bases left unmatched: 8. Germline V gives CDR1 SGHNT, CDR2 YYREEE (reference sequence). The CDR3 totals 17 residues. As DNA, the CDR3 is TGTGCCAGCAGCGCCGGGACTAGCGGGGGGGCAGGCGAGACCCAGTACTTC. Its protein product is CASSAGTSGGAGETQYF.

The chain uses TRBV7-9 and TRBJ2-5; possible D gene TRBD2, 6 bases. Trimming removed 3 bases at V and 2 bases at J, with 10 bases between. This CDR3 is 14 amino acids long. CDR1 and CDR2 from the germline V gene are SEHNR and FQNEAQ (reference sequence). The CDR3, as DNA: TGTGCCAGCAGCTTCGGTCTAGCGCAAGAGACCCAGTACTTC. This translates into CASSFGLAQETQYF.

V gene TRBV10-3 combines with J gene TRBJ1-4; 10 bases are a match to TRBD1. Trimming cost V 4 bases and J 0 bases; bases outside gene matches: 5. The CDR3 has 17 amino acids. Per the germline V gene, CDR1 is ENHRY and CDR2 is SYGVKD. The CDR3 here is CAISAGQGVPTNEKLFF. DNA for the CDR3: TGTGCCATCAGTGCTGGACAGGGGGTACCAACTAATGAAAAACTGTTTTTT.

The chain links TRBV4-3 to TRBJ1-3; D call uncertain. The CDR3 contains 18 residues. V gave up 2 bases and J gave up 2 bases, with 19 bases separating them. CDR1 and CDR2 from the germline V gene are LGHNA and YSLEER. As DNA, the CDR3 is TGCGCCAGCAGCCAATACCATGGGTTGGGGTCTACTGGAAACACCATATATTTT. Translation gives CASSQYHGLGSTGNTIYF.

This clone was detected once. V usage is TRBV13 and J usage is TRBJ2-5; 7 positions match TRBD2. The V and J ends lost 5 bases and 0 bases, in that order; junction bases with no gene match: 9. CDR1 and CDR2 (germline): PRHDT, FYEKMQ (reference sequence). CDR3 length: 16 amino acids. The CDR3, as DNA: TGTGCCAGCAGCCGGAAGACGGGGGGATACCAAGAGACCCAGTACTTC. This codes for CASSRKTGGYQETQYF.